Here is one T cell receptor beta chain with its context. The antigen is unknown. The source of the sample is a study of T cell responses to AZD1222 COVID-19 vaccine. Findings and limits, study-wide: Regions left unmutated in variants are reportedly the target of nearly half of spike-specific TCRs. Spike-specific TCR depth and breadth grew after two AZD1222 doses. The CD4 TCRs associated with vaccination extended across spike and predominated at 160-218 and 743-854.

Sequenced by immunoSEQ multiplex PCR; TCRdb stores in-frame clones only, minus some. The table includes about 86,000 clones, approximately 78% detected once. V lost 4 bases to trimming and J lost 0 bases, with 10 bases between them. Germline lookup yields CDR1 GTSNPN and CDR2 SVGIG (reference sequence). There are 14 residues in the CDR3. The V call is TRBV30, the J call TRBJ1-3; D might be TRBD1 (5 bases). The source was peripheral blood, collected on day 0 of AZD1222 vaccination. This receptor was identified in an adult in good health. CDR3 sequence: CAWTSGRSGNTIYF. As DNA, the CDR3 is TGTGCCTGGACTTCAGGGCGCTCTGGAAACACCATATATTTT.